The present TCR beta chain was sequenced within a study of identifying expanded T cells in peripheral blood. The repertoire was sequenced with immunoSEQ multiplex PCR; TCRdb's copy has only in-frame clones and lacks some. The sample lists about 85,000 clones, approximately 90% occurring once. CDR3 size: 14 residues. Trimming took off 5 bases at V and 3 bases at J, with 13 bases between the two ends. Per germline, CDR1 SEHNR and CDR2 FQNEAQ (reference sequence). J is TRBJ1-1 and V is TRBV7-9; unclear D gene. The origin of this receptor is a person between 18 and 75 years old in good health. The sequenced material came from blood. The CDR3 sequence is CASSPYFEDTEAFF. CDR3 sequence (DNA): TGTGCCAGCAGCCCTTATTTTGAGGACACTGAAGCTTTCTTT.